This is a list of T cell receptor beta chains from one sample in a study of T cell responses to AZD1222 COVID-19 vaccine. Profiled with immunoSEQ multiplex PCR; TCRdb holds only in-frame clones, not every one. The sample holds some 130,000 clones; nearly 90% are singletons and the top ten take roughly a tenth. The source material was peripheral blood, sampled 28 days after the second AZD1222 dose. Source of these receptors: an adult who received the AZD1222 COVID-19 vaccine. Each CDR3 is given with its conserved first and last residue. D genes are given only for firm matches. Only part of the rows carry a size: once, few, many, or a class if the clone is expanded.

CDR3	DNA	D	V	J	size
CASSRPGQVDYGYTF	TGTGCCAGCAGCCGACCAGGACAGGTGGACTATGGCTACACCTTC	TRBD1	TRBV11-2	TRBJ1-2	NA
CASSKRPFGAGPDTQYF	TGTGCCAGCAGCAAAAGACCTTTTGGCGCTGGGCCAGATACGCAGTATTTT	NA	TRBV21-1	TRBJ2-3	NA
CASSQVIAGGREGTDTQYF	TGTGCCAGCAGCCAAGTCATAGCGGGGGGGCGAGAGGGCACAGATACGCAGTATTTT	TRBD2	TRBV4-2	TRBJ2-3	NA
CASSFRADTEAFF	TGCGCCAGCAGCTTCAGGGCCGACACTGAAGCTTTCTTT	NA	TRBV5-1	TRBJ1-1	NA
CASSQDPDVDTEAFF	TGCGCCAGCAGCCAAGATCCGGATGTAGACACTGAAGCTTTCTTT	NA	TRBV4-1	TRBJ1-1	once
CASSLSNYEQYF	TGTGCCAGCAGCTTGAGCAATTACGAGCAGTACTTC	NA	TRBV5-5	TRBJ2-7	NA
CAISPTGMYTGELFF	TGTGCCATCAGCCCGACAGGGATGTACACCGGGGAGCTGTTTTTT	TRBD1	TRBV10-3	TRBJ2-2	NA
CASSSAGDLINEQFF	TGCGCCAGCAGTTCAGCGGGAGACCTTATTAATGAGCAGTTCTTC	TRBD2	TRBV10-1	TRBJ2-1	NA
CASSVGLYYGYTF	TGTGCCAGCTCAGTTGGACTCTACTATGGCTACACCTTC	NA	TRBV18	TRBJ1-2	NA
CATSTVVGGSYEQYF	TGTGCCACAAGCACCGTCGTCGGGGGCTCCTACGAGCAGTACTTC	NA	TRBV15	TRBJ2-7	NA
CAWSPSPSGREQYF	TGTGCCTGGTCCCCGTCCCCTAGCGGGCGCGAGCAGTACTTC	TRBD2	TRBV30	TRBJ2-7	NA
CASSYGAGDYGYTF	TGTGCCAGCAGTTACGGGGCCGGGGACTATGGCTACACCTTC	NA	TRBV6-5	TRBJ1-2	NA
CASSLPRELSRETQYF	TGTGCCAGCAGTTTACCTCGGGAACTATCCCGGGAGACCCAGTACTTC	NA	TRBV27	TRBJ2-5	NA
CASSLGGLITEAFF	TGTGCCAGCAGCTTAGGAGGGTTGATCACTGAAGCTTTCTTT	NA	TRBV7-8	TRBJ1-1	NA
CATSRENRNTEAFF	TGTGCCACCAGCAGAGAAAACAGGAACACTGAAGCTTTCTTT	NA	TRBV15	TRBJ1-1	NA
CAWSQGRGKLFF	TGTGCCTGGAGTCAGGGCAGAGGGAAACTGTTTTTT	NA	TRBV30	TRBJ1-4	NA
CASSLASEQFF	TGTGCCAGCAGTTTGGCGTCTGAGCAGTTCTTC	NA	TRBV12-3/TRBV12-4	TRBJ2-1	NA
CASSPSQGRETQYF	TGTGCCAGCAGCCCTTCTCAGGGCCGCGAGACCCAGTACTTC	NA	TRBV7-9	TRBJ2-5	NA
CAWSVLWPGELFF	TGTGCCTGGAGTGTATTATGGCCCGGGGAGCTGTTTTTT	NA	TRBV30	TRBJ2-2	NA